The clone carrying this T cell receptor (beta chain) was seen a handful of times. Its cognate antigen is unknown. The data were obtained in a study of cytomegalovirus exposure and HLA in healthy donors. Study-wide context: Early released data comprised 80 million or so unique TCRs from HLA-typed donors. The study's findings and limits: By HLA locus, TCR association rates varied in a later analysis, with DRB1 showing the most and HLA-C the fewest. Confirmation in vitro established that a few CMV-associated chains were specific for CMV antigens.

Amplification used 60 Vbeta primers and 13 Jbeta primers. The data were produced by immunoSEQ multiplex PCR, yet TCRdb's version contains in-frame clones alone and is incomplete. The sample carries 100,000 to 120,000 clones, 75% to 85% recorded once. The CDR3 loop spans 13 amino acids. CDR1 is MNHEY and CDR2 is SVGAGI in the germline V gene. Trimming took 5 bases from V and 4 from J, leaving 11 bases between them. The sequence came from a man aged 25 to 40 in good health and CMV-seronegative. The chain combines TRBV6-5 with TRBJ1-2, with D maybe TRBD1 (6 bases). The sequenced sample consisted of PBMCs. The CDR3 DNA is TGTGCCAGCAGTCCGGACAGATTCTATGGCTACACCTTC. Protein product: CASSPDRFYGYTF.